The present TCR beta chain was sequenced within a study of T-cell reconstitution after alpha-beta-depleted transplantation in children. TCRbeta library preparation incorporated unique molecular identifiers. A single record per CDR3 protein comes from TCRdb applying MiXCR to the PCR reads. The sample lists around 400,000 distinct CDR3 sequences; approximately 11% were seen once. This TCR derives from a human donor who donated a stem cell graft to a child with acute myeloid leukemia. Here the sequenced sample was PBMCs from the stem cell graft donor, taken from the stem cell graft.

CDR3 protein: CASLDRGKSNEQFF. The CDR3 DNA reads as TGTGCCAGCCTAGACAGGGGTAAAAGCAATGAGCAGTTCTTC. The chain couples TRBV3-1 to TRBJ2-1, with 8 bases matching TRBD1. This CDR3 spans 14 amino acids. V dropped 8 bases and J dropped 6; count of bases not matched to a gene: 9. CDR1 and CDR2 from the germline V gene are LGHDT and YNNKEL (reference sequence).